Below, 30 T cell receptor beta chains from the same sample are listed, as sequenced in a study of cytomegalovirus exposure and HLA in healthy donors. Use of 60 Vbeta and 13 Jbeta primers characterized the PCR. Generated by immunoSEQ multiplex PCR, the TCRdb table keeps only in-frame clones and is missing some. This table holds approximately 120,000 clones, around 72% found once. Sequencing was carried out using PBMCs. The receptors stem from a man aged 25 to 40 in good health and CMV-seronegative.

This clone has more than one count but fewer than ten. This chain links TRBV7-2 with TRBJ1-5; tentative D call: TRBD1 (6 bases). Trimming removed 5 bases at V and 9 bases at J, with 17 bases between. Germline-derived CDR1 and CDR2 are SGHTA and FQGNSA. The CDR3 runs 14 residues. The DNA for the CDR3 is TGTGCCAGCAGCGGTACAGACAGGCTAGGGCCCCAGCATTTT. Its protein product is CASSGTDRLGPQHF.

V gene TRBV20-1 combines with J gene TRBJ1-2; weak D call: TRBD1 (5 bases). V lost 3 bases, J lost 6 bases, and 8 bases lay in between. Germline V gene data show CDR1 as DFQATT and CDR2 as SNEGSKA (reference sequence). CDR3 size: 11 residues. CDR3 sequence reads: CSASPGNGYTF. CDR3 in DNA: TGCAGTGCTAGTCCAGGGAATGGCTACACCTTC.

J is TRBJ1-2 and V is TRBV10-3, with D tentatively TRBD1 (5 bases). The V end lost 6 bases, the J end lost 5 bases, and 22 bases lay between the germline ends. This CDR3 region has 16 residues. CDR1 and CDR2 (germline): ENHRY, SYGVKD. The CDR3 loop is CAISWEGRTGPYGYTF. CDR3 in DNA: TGTGCCATCAGCTGGGAGGGACGGACGGGCCCTTATGGCTACACCTTC.

The rearrangement joins TRBV28 to TRBJ1-2; tentative D call: TRBD1 (5 bases). Trimming took 3 bases from V and 4 from J, leaving 12 bases between them. The germline V gene encodes CDR1 MDHEN and CDR2 SYDVKM. This CDR3 is 14 amino acids long. For the CDR3, the DNA is TGTGCCAGCAGTTTGGGGCAGGAGATCTATGGCTACACCTTC. Translated, it gives CASSLGQEIYGYTF.

This chain joins TRBV27 and TRBJ2-7, with 7 bases aligning to TRBD2. Unmatched junction bases numbered 8, after V lost 5 bases and J lost 7 bases. The CDR3 loop spans 13 amino acids. Germline V gene lookup returns CDR1 MNHEY and CDR2 SMNVEV (reference sequence). CDR3 region: CASSSGALGEQYF. CDR3 nucleotides: TGTGCCAGCAGTAGCGGGGCCCTGGGGGAGCAGTACTTC.

The chain links TRBV21-1 to TRBJ2-3; TRBD1, the table's D call, lacks a check against the DNA. TRBV21-1 is marked as a pseudogene. The CDR3 is 18 residues long. CDR3 DNA: TGTGCCAGCAGCAAAGCTCCAAGGGGCAGGGCTACGGCGGATACGCAGTATTTT. Protein sequence: CASSKAPRGRATADTQYF.

In its sample, this clone was seen a few times. The J gene is TRBJ2-1, the V gene TRBV7-2; 7 bases agree with TRBD2. Germline V lookup: CDR1 SGHTA, CDR2 FQGNSA. The CDR3 consists of 17 residues. With V trimmed by 1 base and J by 2 bases, 8 bases remained unmatched. The CDR3 protein is CASSLGQGGVTYNEQFF. The DNA of the CDR3 is TGTGCCAGCAGCTTAGGCCAGGGAGGGGTAACCTACAATGAGCAGTTCTTC.

V is TRBV11-2 and J is TRBJ1-4; 9 bases fit TRBD1. CDR3 length: 15 residues. Germline V lookup: CDR1 SGHAT, CDR2 FQNNGV. The ends lost 7 bases at V and 5 bases at J; junction bases unmatched: 8. The CDR3 reads CASTEPGQGNEKLFF. CDR3 coding DNA: TGTGCCAGCACCGAGCCGGGACAGGGAAATGAAAAACTGTTTTTT.

The chain links TRBV5-1 to TRBJ2-2; 13 nucleotides line up with TRBD2. Germline CDR1 SGHRS, CDR2 YFSETQ. The CDR3 covers 16 residues. V was pared by 4 bases and J by 6 bases, with 6 bases of the junction left unmatched. In DNA, the CDR3 is TGCGCCAGCAGCCTTACTAGCGGGGGGGCACCCGGGGAGCTGTTTTTT. This codes for CASSLTSGGAPGELFF.

The chain recombines TRBV27 with TRBJ2-7; 9 bases are a match to TRBD1. V lost 0 bases, J lost 1 base, and 1 base stayed unmatched. The V gene's germline CDR1 is MNHEY and CDR2 SMNVEV (reference sequence). This CDR3 spans 15 amino acids. The CDR3 bases are TGTGCCAGCAGTTTATCGACAGGGGGGTCCTACGAGCAGTACTTC. Residues: CASSLSTGGSYEQYF.

This clone has more than one count but fewer than ten. The chain has TRBV28 and TRBJ2-7; 7 bases match TRBD1. Germline CDR1 and CDR2: MDHEN and SYDVKM. Unmatched junction bases numbered 1, after V lost 4 bases and J lost 4 bases. CDR3 length: 12 residues. Written as DNA, the CDR3 is TGTGCCAGCAGTTCGACAGGGTACGAGCAGTACTTC. This gives the protein CASSSTGYEQYF.

The chain joins TRBV5-6 to TRBJ2-3, with a weak D call TRBD2 (6 bases). The CDR3 contains 11 residues. Trimming took 7 bases from V and 8 from J, leaving 11 bases between them. The germline CDR1 and CDR2 sequences are SGHDT and YYEEEE. Here the CDR3 reads CASHNGGTQYF. The CDR3 coding sequence is TGTGCCAGCCATAACGGGGGTACGCAGTATTTT.

This rearrangement joins TRBV5-1 to TRBJ1-3; no clear D. The CDR3 loop spans 15 amino acids. CDR1 is SGHRS, CDR2 YFSETQ, per germline. V gave up 0 bases and J gave up 0 bases, with 7 bases separating them. The CDR3 is CASSLDSRSGNTIYF. DNA for the CDR3: TGCGCCAGCAGCTTGGATAGCCGCTCTGGAAACACCATATATTTT.

The chain couples TRBV2 to TRBJ2-7; D is possibly TRBD1 (5 bases). Germline V gene data show CDR1 as SNHLY and CDR2 as FYNNEI. This CDR3 region has 14 residues. Trimming shortened V by 3 bases and J by 6 bases, and 15 bases separated the two germline ends. The CDR3: CASSDSRAFSEQYF. The CDR3 DNA follows: TGTGCCAGCAGTGATTCCAGGGCGTTCTCCGAGCAGTACTTC.

The V call is TRBV7-8, the J call TRBJ2-5, with D possibly matching TRBD2 (5 bases). The CDR3 covers 15 residues. V was pared by 1 base and J by 5 bases, with 14 bases between. Germline V gene sequence: CDR1 SGHVS, CDR2 FQNEAQ. The CDR3 here is CASSLVWLSGETQYF. CDR3 coding DNA: TGTGCCAGCAGCTTAGTGTGGCTATCGGGGGAGACCCAGTACTTC.

This clone has only one observation. The genes are TRBV19 and TRBJ1-6; 10 bases map to TRBD1. The CDR3 is 16 residues long. V lost 5 bases, J lost 4 bases, and 5 bases stayed unmatched. Germline loops: CDR1 LNHDA, CDR2 SQIVND (reference sequence). In DNA, the CDR3 is TGTGCCAGTAGTCCTCAGGACAGGGGGTATAATTCACCCCTCCACTTT. Protein sequence: CASSPQDRGYNSPLHF.

The rearrangement uses TRBV19 and TRBJ2-3; a possible D gene is TRBD2 (7 bases). The CDR3 is 16 residues long. Germline V CDR1 and CDR2: LNHDA, SQIVND (reference sequence). Trimming took off 3 bases at V and 0 bases at J, with 13 bases between the two ends. For the CDR3, the DNA is TGTGCCAGTAGTATTCGGGGGGCGATGAGCACAGATACGCAGTATTTT. This translates into CASSIRGAMSTDTQYF.

The gene calls are TRBV6-1 and TRBJ2-7; 10 bases fit TRBD1. The CDR3 runs 15 residues. The germline CDR1 and CDR2 sequences are MNHNS and SASEGT. The junction had 9 bases not matched to a gene; V was cut back by 3 bases and J by 7 bases. The CDR3 coding sequence is TGTGCCAGCAGTGAGGAGAGACAGGGGGCGTGGGAGCAGTACTTC. Protein sequence: CASSEERQGAWEQYF.

The chain employs TRBV27 and TRBJ1-1; D is undetermined. Per germline, CDR1 MNHEY and CDR2 SMNVEV (reference sequence). The V gene lost 2 bases and the J gene lost 0 bases, with 10 bases spanning the gap. The CDR3 extends over 15 amino acids. The CDR3 loop is CASSLVGSMNTEAFF. DNA of the CDR3: TGTGCCAGCAGTTTAGTTGGGAGCATGAACACTGAAGCTTTCTTT.

The chain is built from TRBV2 and TRBJ1-5; D possibly corresponds to TRBD1 (5 bases). Germline V lookup: CDR1 SNHLY, CDR2 FYNNEI. Trimming cost V 4 bases and J 4 bases, with 14 bases left between them. The CDR3 has 15 amino acids. CDR3 in amino acids: CASSVRTGQNQPQHF. CDR3 DNA: TGTGCCAGCAGTGTTAGAACAGGTCAGAATCAGCCCCAGCATTTT.

The V and J genes are TRBV5-1 and TRBJ2-5; the D gene is possibly TRBD2 (5 bases). Germline lookup yields CDR1 SGHRS and CDR2 YFSETQ. This CDR3 comprises 13 residues. V was clipped by 0 bases and J by 5 bases, with 8 bases between them. The CDR3 is CASSLGRSETQYF. DNA of the CDR3: TGCGCCAGCAGCTTGGGGAGGTCGGAGACCCAGTACTTC.

This clone was recorded once. The chain carries TRBV5-6 and TRBJ2-3; 9 nucleotides align to TRBD2. The germline V gene encodes CDR1 SGHDT and CDR2 YYEEEE. CDR3 length equals 19 residues. V lost 0 bases to trimming and J lost 0 bases; unmatched junction nucleotides: 11. CDR3: CASSLGYLSGGKSTDTQYF. In nucleotides, the CDR3 is TGTGCCAGCAGCTTGGGTTATTTGAGCGGGGGGAAAAGCACAGATACGCAGTATTTT.

CDR3: CASSEGGRFSNLTGNTIYF. CDR3 nucleotide sequence: TGTGCCAGCAGTGAGGGTGGCCGGTTCTCTAATCTTACTGGAAACACCATATATTTT. This chain uses TRBV21-1 with TRBJ1-3. TRBV21-1 is deemed a pseudogene. The CDR3 covers 19 residues.

This chain joins TRBV4-1 and TRBJ2-7; 7 bases map to TRBD1. This CDR3 has 15 amino acids. Germline V lookup: CDR1 MGHRA, CDR2 YSYEKL. The junction had 4 bases not matched to a gene; V was cut back by 1 base and J by 1 base. The CDR3 nucleotides are TGCGCCAGCAGCCAAGGACAGGGCTGGTCCTACGAGCAGTACTTC. Residues: CASSQGQGWSYEQYF.

The rearrangement links TRBV6-5 to TRBJ2-5; TRBD2 aligns across 7 bases. Gene TRBJ2-7 matches the end of the DNA better, so the J call may be wrong. Germline V gene lookup returns CDR1 MNHEY and CDR2 SVGAGI. The CDR3 loop spans 15 amino acids. The CDR3 loop reads CASKRQRGESYEQYF. CDR3 nucleotides: TGTGCCAGTAAACGTCAACGGGGGGAGAGCTACGAGCAGTACTTC.

The chain uses TRBV4-2 and TRBJ1-4; D gene unclear. Germline V gene sequence: CDR1 LGHNA, CDR2 YNFKEQ. This CDR3 has 14 amino acids. Trimming took 2 bases from V and 8 from J, leaving 12 bases between them. CDR3 bases: TGTGCCAGCAGCCAATCCGGGGAGGGAGAAAAACTGTTTTTT. Residues: CASSQSGEGEKLFF.

The chain recombines TRBV7-9 with TRBJ1-4, with 7 positions matching TRBD1. Germline assignment: CDR1 SEHNR and CDR2 FQNEAQ (reference sequence). With 3 bases clipped from V and 7 bases from J, the junction kept 5 bases outside the gene matches. The CDR3 is 14 amino acids. CDR3 sequence (DNA): TGTGCCAGCAGCTTCAGACAGGGCCGTGAAAAACTGTTTTTT. Protein sequence: CASSFRQGREKLFF. Using reference TRBV7-9 and TRBJ1-4 for the parts outside the CDR3, the full variable domain is DTGVSQNPRHKITKRGQNVTFRCDPISEHNRLYWYRQTLGQGPEFLTYFQNEAQLEKSRLLSDRFSAERPKGSFSTLEIQRTEQGDSAMYLCASSFRQGREKLFFGSGTQLSVL.

A few counts support this clone. The rearrangement joins TRBV18 to TRBJ2-5; 7 bases line up with TRBD1. The CDR3 sequence is 16 residues long. V lost 1 base, J lost 1 base, and 6 bases stayed unmatched. Germline V CDR1 and CDR2: KGHSH, LQKENI. Here the CDR3 reads CASSPLGTGAQETQYF. In DNA form, the CDR3 reads TGTGCCAGCTCACCACTGGGAACAGGGGCCCAAGAGACCCAGTACTTC.

This clone has a single count. In DNA, the CDR3 is TGTGCCAGCAGCGTAACCTATAATGAAAAACTGTTTTTT. Residues: CASSVTYNEKLFF. The chain carries TRBV9 and TRBJ1-4; D call uncertain. In germline, CDR1 is SGDLS, CDR2 YYNGEE. This CDR3 is 13 amino acids long. Trimming removed 1 base at V and 4 bases at J, with 5 bases between.

V usage is TRBV6-5 and J usage is TRBJ1-2, with 10 bases identical to TRBD1. V shed 0 bases, J shed 6 bases, and the junction held 4 bases outside the gene matches. The CDR3 totals 15 residues. Germline V CDR1 and CDR2: MNHEY, SVGAGI. CDR3 bases: TGTGCCAGCAGTTACTCGAGACAGGGGGCCAATGGCTACACCTTC. Its translation: CASSYSRQGANGYTF.